These T cell receptor beta chains were read from a single sample in a study of CD8 T cells in ankylosing spondylitis. TCRdb processed the 5' RACE reads anew with MiXCR; each CDR3 protein has one entry. The data hold fewer than 550,000 distinct CDR3 sequences, with 5.3% observed a single time. The sequencing input was blood, either unsorted or a sorted T cell fraction (not recorded which). The receptors originated from a male donor with ankylosing spondylitis. CDR3s include the opening cysteine and the closing phenylalanine or tryptophan. The D gene is left open where the match is weak. The size field is filled for only some rows; it gives once, few, many or a size class.

clone_size j_call v_call d_call cdr3_aa cdr3_nt
many TRBJ2-7 TRBV20-1 NA CSARDGGRGYEQYF TGCAGTGCTAGAGATGGTGGCAGGGGCTACGAGCAGTACTTC
NA TRBJ2-2 TRBV20-1 NA CSARDNGGRRTGELFF TGCAGTGCTAGAGATAATGGGGGGCGACGTACCGGGGAGCTGTTTTTT
many TRBJ1-2 TRBV5-1 TRBD1 CASSPITGAGYGYTF TGCGCCAGCAGCCCGATAACAGGGGCGGGCTATGGCTACACCTTC
few TRBJ1-1 TRBV5-1 NA CASSLEAPGGTEAFF TGCGCCAGCAGCTTGGAAGCCCCCGGGGGCACTGAAGCTTTCTTT
many TRBJ2-7 TRBV28 NA CASSLVGGLLEQYF TGTGCCAGCAGCCTCGTAGGAGGCTTGCTCGAGCAGTACTTC
few TRBJ2-7 TRBV7-3 TRBD2 CASSPTFGGGDEQYF TGTGCCAGCAGCCCCACTTTCGGGGGGGGGGACGAGCAGTACTTC
many TRBJ1-1 TRBV6-1 NA CATHGAFF TGTGCCACACACGGGGCTTTCTTT
few TRBJ2-2 TRBV4-3 TRBD2 CASSHSTGGAGDHTGELFF TGCGCCAGCAGCCATTCGACCGGGGGAGCGGGGGATCACACCGGGGAGCTGTTTTTT
few TRBJ2-3 TRBV18 TRBD1 CASSGQGKTDTQYF TGTGCCAGCTCTGGACAGGGAAAAACAGATACGCAGTATTTT
many TRBJ2-2 TRBV4-1 TRBD1 CASSQVGTGKAGELFF TGCGCCAGCAGCCAAGTGGGGACAGGGAAGGCCGGGGAGCTGTTTTTT
NA TRBJ1-2 TRBV3-1 TRBD1 CASSLWDRGKYGYTF TGTGCCAGCAGCCTATGGGACAGGGGGAAGTATGGCTACACCTTC
many TRBJ1-2 TRBV11-2 NA CASSEGSGYGYTF TGTGCCAGCAGCGAAGGAAGCGGCTATGGCTACACCTTC
many TRBJ1-2 TRBV6-5 NA CASSYEGSGPSNYGYTF TGTGCCAGCAGTTACGAGGGAAGTGGTCCTTCTAACTATGGCTACACCTTC
many TRBJ2-1 TRBV28 TRBD2 CASSFSGLAGINEQFF TGTGCCAGCAGTTTTTCGGGACTAGCGGGAATTAATGAGCAGTTCTTC
many TRBJ2-6 TRBV11-1 TRBD1 CASSPYRGEANVLTF TGTGCCAGCAGCCCCTACAGGGGGGAGGCCAACGTCCTGACTTTC
many TRBJ2-7 TRBV27 NA CASSPRTISYEQYF TGTGCCAGCAGTCCCAGGACTATCTCCTACGAGCAGTACTTC
few TRBJ2-3 TRBV15 TRBD1 CATSRDRAGGGDTQYF TGTGCCACCAGCAGAGATCGGGCAGGGGGCGGGGATACGCAGTATTTT